These 31 T cell receptor beta chains were sequenced from one sample in a study of control samples from healthy donors and cancer patients. Using immunoSEQ multiplex PCR, the repertoire was profiled, and TCRdb retains in-frame clones only, with some absent. Here the sample spans fewer than 90,000 clones, about 89% being singletons. The sequenced material came from blood. Receptor source: a man in his fifties in good health.

The genes are TRBV5-1 and TRBJ2-5, with 9 bases identical to TRBD2. The V gene's germline CDR1 is SGHRS and CDR2 YFSETQ. The CDR3 has 16 amino acids. The J segment lost 1 base and the V segment lost 1 base, leaving 5 bases of the junction unmatched. In DNA form, the CDR3 reads TGCGCCAGCAGCTTGCTGGGCGGGGGGGCCCAAGAGACCCAGTACTTC. It codes for CASSLLGGGAQETQYF.

The gene calls are TRBV2 and TRBJ2-5, with 10 positions matching TRBD1. V lost 3 bases and J lost 1; bases outside the gene matches: 5. CDR1 SNHLY and CDR2 FYNNEI come from the germline V gene. The CDR3 runs to 16 residues. This chain's CDR3 is CASSDPGQGGQETQYF. The CDR3 nucleotides are TGTGCCAGCAGTGATCCCGGACAGGGGGGCCAAGAGACCCAGTACTTC.

The rearrangement uses TRBV20-1 and TRBJ1-4; tentative D call: TRBD1 (6 bases). The germline V gene has CDR1 DFQATT and CDR2 SNEGSKA (reference sequence). V shed 3 bases and J shed 7 bases, with 15 bases lying between them. This CDR3 is 14 amino acids long. The CDR3 loop reads CSASGRGLSEKLFF. In DNA form, the CDR3 reads TGCAGTGCTAGTGGGCGGGGGCTTAGTGAAAAACTGTTTTTT.

This clone came up once. This chain joins TRBV13 and TRBJ2-3; D uncertain. Germline V gene lookup returns CDR1 PRHDT and CDR2 FYEKMQ (reference sequence). The CDR3 consists of 16 residues. V was pared by 4 bases and J by 4 bases, with 18 bases between. For the CDR3, the DNA is TGTGCCAGCAGCTCCCGACGCGAAATAGACGCAGATACGCAGTATTTT. Protein product: CASSSRREIDADTQYF.

The chain has TRBV27 and TRBJ2-3; D ambiguous. Trimming removed 3 bases from V and 3 bases from J, with 10 bases in between. CDR3 length: 14 residues. Germline-derived CDR1 and CDR2 are MNHEY and SMNVEV (reference sequence). The DNA of the CDR3 is TGTGCCAGCAGTTTGGGGTCTTGGACAGATACGCAGTATTTT. Encoded protein: CASSLGSWTDTQYF.

This CDR3 reads CASSRSPLHEQYF. In nucleotides, the CDR3 is TGCGCCAGCAGCCGATCACCCCTCCACGAGCAGTACTTC. This chain joins TRBV4-3 and TRBJ2-7; no clear D. The length of the CDR3 is 13 residues. Germline V gives CDR1 LGHNA, CDR2 YSLEER. The V end lost 4 bases, the J end lost 5 bases, and 12 bases lay between the germline ends.

The rearrangement links TRBV2 to TRBJ2-3; possibly TRBD2 for D (5 bases). V lost 4 bases and J 0 bases, leaving 14 bases between the germline ends. Germline V gene data show CDR1 as SNHLY and CDR2 as FYNNEI. This CDR3 spans 16 amino acids. Written as DNA, the CDR3 is TGTGCCAGCAGTGCATGGCGGACTGGTAGCACAGATACGCAGTATTTT. Translating gives CASSAWRTGSTDTQYF.

The gene calls are TRBV30 and TRBJ2-7; TRBD1 might be the D (5 bases). Germline assignment: CDR1 GTSNPN and CDR2 SVGIG (reference sequence). The CDR3 spans 14 residues. V lost 2 bases and J lost 4, with 15 bases in between. This CDR3 is CAWSKQALRYEQYF. The CDR3 coding sequence is TGTGCCTGGAGTAAACAGGCCCTGCGGTACGAGCAGTACTTC.

V usage is TRBV3-1 (or the pseudogene TRBV3-2) and J usage is TRBJ2-3, with D uncertain. The germline V gene encodes CDR1 LGHDT and CDR2 YNNKEL (reference sequence). The CDR3 runs to 16 residues. V was clipped by 0 bases and J by 0 bases, with 10 bases between them. The DNA for the CDR3 is TGTGCCAGCAGCCAAGATCAGGCCTTAAGCACAGATACGCAGTATTTT. This gives the protein CASSQDQALSTDTQYF.

This rearrangement joins TRBV2 to TRBJ1-2; D is undetermined. Germline V CDR1 and CDR2: SNHLY, FYNNEI. The length of the CDR3 is 13 residues. The V end was cut by 4 bases, the J end by 4 bases, with 10 bases between. Here the CDR3 reads CASSVKAGYGYTF. For the CDR3, the DNA is TGTGCCAGCAGTGTTAAGGCCGGCTATGGCTACACCTTC.

This chain links TRBV18 with TRBJ1-2; TRBD1 is a possible D gene (5 bases). This CDR3 comprises 14 residues. V was clipped by 4 bases and J by 4 bases, with 13 bases between them. CDR1 and CDR2 from the germline V gene are KGHSH and LQKENI. CDR3 sequence: CASSLGRDSYGYTF. DNA for the CDR3: TGTGCCAGCTCACTAGGACGGGACTCCTATGGCTACACCTTC.

V and J are TRBV9 and TRBJ2-1; TRBD1 agrees at 8 bases. From germline, CDR1 is SGDLS and CDR2 YYNGEE. This CDR3 has 14 residues. V lost 4 bases, J lost 5 bases, and 5 bases stayed unmatched. CDR3 in DNA: TGTGCCAGCAGCCCGGGGACAGGCGACAATGAGCAGTTCTTC. Protein: CASSPGTGDNEQFF.

The chain joins TRBV3-1 (or the pseudogene TRBV3-2) to TRBJ2-7; unclear D gene. This CDR3 spans 15 amino acids. V lost 3 bases, J lost 3 bases, and 15 bases lay in between. Germline V CDR1 and CDR2: LGHDT, YNNKEL (reference sequence). The CDR3 protein is CASSHRATHDYEQYF. CDR3 coding DNA: TGTGCCAGCAGCCATCGGGCAACTCATGACTACGAGCAGTACTTC.

This rearrangement joins TRBV5-5 to TRBJ2-5, with D hard to call. Trimming cost V 1 base and J 3 bases, with 10 bases left between them. The CDR3 sequence is 14 residues long. Germline V gives CDR1 SGHKS, CDR2 YYEKEE (reference sequence). CDR3 sequence (DNA): TGTGCCAGCAGCTTGTGGGGAAGCGAAGAGACCCAGTACTTC. Its protein product is CASSLWGSEETQYF.

The V and J genes are TRBV7-2 and TRBJ2-7, with 7 bases lining up with TRBD1. CDR3 length: 14 amino acids. Unmatched junction bases numbered 6, after V lost 5 bases and J lost 2 bases. Germline CDR1 reads SGHTA; CDR2 reads FQGNSA. The CDR3 bases are TGTGCCAGCAGCGTTCCGGGACAGCCCTACGAGCAGTACTTC. Translated, it gives CASSVPGQPYEQYF.

The table lists this clone with a count of one. The chain carries TRBV5-1 and TRBJ1-2, with D unresolved. The CDR3 loop spans 14 amino acids. Per germline, CDR1 SGHRS and CDR2 YFSETQ. V was shortened by 0 bases and J by 7 bases, with 13 bases between the two germline ends. Here the CDR3 DNA reads TGCGCCAGCAGCTTGGAAATAGGGAGGAGTGGCTACACCTTC. Translated, it gives CASSLEIGRSGYTF.

The J gene is TRBJ2-7, the V gene TRBV18; 11 bases agree with TRBD2. The germline V gene encodes CDR1 KGHSH and CDR2 LQKENI. The CDR3 is 14 residues long. Losses at the gene ends were 7 bases for V and 5 bases for J; bases not matched to a gene: 7. The CDR3 here is CASCLLAGDDEQYF. CDR3 bases: TGTGCCAGCTGCTTACTAGCGGGAGATGACGAGCAGTACTTC.

This clone was picked up one time. The CDR3 sequence is CASSWGGAGSNQPQHF. The CDR3, as DNA: TGTGCCAGCAGCTGGGGGGGCGCGGGTAGCAATCAGCCCCAGCATTTT. The rearrangement links TRBV7-2 to TRBJ1-5, with D possibly TRBD1 on 6 matching bases. This CDR3 is built from 16 residues. Germline V CDR1 and CDR2: SGHTA, FQGNSA. Trimming took off 4 bases at V and 0 bases at J, with 13 bases between the two ends. Variable domain in full (rest from reference TRBV7-2 and TRBJ1-5): GAGVSQSPSNKVTEKGKDVELRCDPISGHTALYWYRQSLGQGLEFLIYFQGNSAPDKSGLPSDRFSAERTGGSVSTLTIQRTQQEDSAVYLCASSWGGAGSNQPQHFGDGTRLSIL.

This clone was observed once. The V and J genes are TRBV18 and TRBJ2-3, with D unclear. Germline V CDR1 and CDR2: KGHSH, LQKENI. The CDR3 contains 14 residues. Trimming took off 3 bases at V and 4 bases at J, with 11 bases between the two ends. The CDR3 loop reads CASSPLLDADTQYF. The CDR3 DNA reads TGTGCCAGCTCACCCCTTTTGGACGCAGATACGCAGTATTTT.

The chain joins TRBV12-3 or TRBV12-4 to TRBJ1-2; D gene ambiguous. The CDR3 covers 13 residues. V was pared by 2 bases and J by 5 bases, with 9 bases between. In nucleotides, the CDR3 is TGTGCCAGCAGTTTACTGGGGATATATGGCTACACCTTC. This translates into CASSLLGIYGYTF.

This clone was counted a single time. The chain combines TRBV4-3 with TRBJ2-1, with 8 bases identical to TRBD2. Germline lookup yields CDR1 LGHNA and CDR2 YSLEER. With V trimmed by 3 bases and J by 4 bases, 2 bases remained unmatched. This CDR3 comprises 14 residues. CDR3 in DNA: TGCGCCAGCAGCCATGCGGGGGGATACAATGAGCAGTTCTTC. Encoded protein: CASSHAGGYNEQFF.

The chain employs TRBV5-1 and TRBJ1-6; D perhaps matches TRBD1 (6 bases). The germline gives CDR1 SGHRS, CDR2 YFSETQ. The ends were cut back, 4 bases at V and 6 bases at J, with 11 bases in the middle. CDR3 length: 14 residues. CDR3 protein: CASSQVDSNSPLHF. CDR3 in DNA: TGCGCCAGCAGCCAAGTGGACAGTAATTCACCCCTCCACTTT.

This chain joins TRBV27 and TRBJ1-1; D is ambiguous. Per germline, CDR1 MNHEY and CDR2 SMNVEV (reference sequence). Trimming took off 2 bases at V and 8 bases at J, with 9 bases between the two ends. The CDR3 is made up of 12 amino acids. As DNA, the CDR3 is TGTGCCAGCAGTTTAAATGGGAGAGAAGCTTTCTTT. Its protein is CASSLNGREAFF.

The V and J genes are TRBV24-1 and TRBJ2-3; 9 bases are a match to TRBD2. With V trimmed by 12 bases and J by 2 bases, 5 bases remained unmatched. The germline CDR1 and CDR2 sequences are KGHDR and SFDVKD. The CDR3 contains 13 residues. The CDR3 sequence is CASQGLATDTQYF. DNA for the CDR3: TGTGCCTCGCAGGGACTAGCCACAGATACGCAGTATTTT.

This clone was counted once. The rearrangement uses TRBV30 and TRBJ1-2; 11 nucleotides line up with TRBD1. CDR3 length equals 13 residues. Germline CDR1 and CDR2: GTSNPN and SVGIG (reference sequence). V gave up 2 bases and J gave up 8 bases; unmatched junction bases: 4. CDR3 nucleotide sequence: TGTGCCTGGAGTTCGTGGGACAGGGGGGGCTACACCTTC. Protein sequence: CAWSSWDRGGYTF.

The chain's CDR3 is CASSLYPDRGTYEQYF. CDR3 DNA sequence: TGTGCCAGCAGTTTATACCCTGACAGGGGGACCTACGAGCAGTACTTC. The chain employs TRBV27 and TRBJ2-7; the match to TRBD1 covers 9 bases. This CDR3 has 16 amino acids. Germline-derived CDR1 and CDR2 are MNHEY and SMNVEV (reference sequence). Trimming cost V 1 base and J 2 bases; bases outside gene matches: 6.

This clone has more than one count but fewer than ten. V and J are TRBV13 and TRBJ2-1; D tentatively fits TRBD1 or TRBD2 (5 bases each). Looked up from germline, CDR1 is PRHDT and CDR2 is FYEKMQ (reference sequence). Trimming pared 1 base from V and 12 bases from J, leaving 13 bases between. The CDR3 length is 13 residues. CDR3 DNA sequence: TGTGCCAGCAGCTTAGAATGGGGGAGAGGGCAGTTCTTC. Protein sequence: CASSLEWGRGQFF.

This clone is a singleton in its sample. The same CDR3 can be traced to other DNA sequences in this sample. This rearrangement joins TRBV18 to TRBJ2-2; 11 bases are a match to TRBD2. In germline, CDR1 is KGHSH, CDR2 LQKENI. V shed 3 bases and J 5 bases; nucleotides not matched to a gene: 2. The CDR3 runs 15 residues. CDR3 region: CASSPGTSGTGELFF. The CDR3 DNA reads as TGTGCCAGCTCACCGGGGACTAGCGGAACCGGGGAGCTGTTTTTT.

The V and J genes are TRBV19 and TRBJ1-2, with a possible D match to TRBD1 (6 bases). The CDR3 totals 15 residues. Germline V gene lookup returns CDR1 LNHDA and CDR2 SQIVND (reference sequence). Trimming pared 8 bases from V and 4 bases from J, leaving 20 bases between. CDR3 in DNA: TGTGCCAGTGGCCGTACAACAGGGTTGGCCTATGGCTACACCTTC. Protein: CASGRTTGLAYGYTF.

The CDR3 DNA is TGTGCCACCAGTGATCCCGGGACAGGGGGAGGCTACACCTTC. Amino acid sequence: CATSDPGTGGGYTF. The chain is built from TRBV24-1 and TRBJ1-2; 11 bases map to TRBD1. The ends lost 3 bases at V and 8 bases at J; junction bases unmatched: 4. This CDR3 spans 14 amino acids. Per the germline V gene, CDR1 is KGHDR and CDR2 is SFDVKD.

The chain employs TRBV4-3 and TRBJ2-2, with D maybe TRBD2 (6 bases). Germline CDR1 reads LGHNA; CDR2 reads YSLEER. This CDR3 has 16 residues. Trimming left V 2 bases short and J 5 bases short, with 15 bases between. This CDR3 reads CASSQPGFGGTGELFF. The DNA of the CDR3 is TGCGCCAGCAGCCAACCGGGTTTTGGGGGGACCGGGGAGCTGTTTTTT.